This TCR beta chain appears in the sequencing data of a study of response to subunit inactivated influenza vaccine. The sample holds many counts of this clonotype. Its antigen is not identified. The CDR3 length is 13 residues. V gave up 3 bases and J gave up 4 bases, with 9 bases separating them. In TCRdb, the RT-PCR reads were re-called with MiXCR into one record per CDR3 protein. The data show hundreds of thousands of distinct CDR3 sequences, approximately 12% seen once. Study results and limitations: Authors suggested that a seasonal influenza vaccination recruits few new T cells each time.

This TCR came from a man over 45 who received an inactivated influenza vaccine. The source was non-naive T cells sorted from PBMCs, collected 14 to 15 days before vaccination. This chain links TRBV12-3 or TRBV12-4 with TRBJ1-1; possibly TRBD1 for D (5 bases). As DNA, the CDR3 is TGTGCCAGCAGTTTTGGTGGGGGCACTGAAGCTTTCTTT. Its protein product is CASSFGGGTEAFF.